The 15 T cell receptor beta chains in this list originate from one sample, sequenced in a study of cytomegalovirus exposure and HLA in healthy donors. PCR involved 60 Vbeta and 13 Jbeta primers. The data were produced by immunoSEQ multiplex PCR, yet TCRdb's version contains in-frame clones alone and is incomplete. The sample has 140,000 to 150,000 clones; roughly 78% are singletons. Sequenced sample: PBMCs. These TCRs come from a female donor in good health and CMV-seronegative.

V and J are TRBV5-4 and TRBJ2-7, with TRBD1 identical over 7 bases. The CDR3 is 14 residues long. The V gene's germline CDR1 is SGHNT and CDR2 YYREEE (reference sequence). J gave up 5 bases and V 4 bases, and 9 bases lay outside the gene matches. CDR3 sequence reads: CASSGPDRVHEQYF. The CDR3 region has the DNA TGTGCCAGCAGCGGCCCTGACAGGGTTCACGAGCAGTACTTC.

The chain joins TRBV28 to TRBJ2-7; D is perhaps TRBD1 (5 bases). The germline V and J ends were trimmed by 5 bases and 4 bases, with 6 bases remaining between them. The CDR3 is made up of 11 amino acids. CDR1 and CDR2 from the germline V gene are MDHEN and SYDVKM. The CDR3 bases are TGTGCCAGCAGTCCAGGGTACGAGCAGTACTTC. This codes for CASSPGYEQYF.

V is TRBV28 and J is TRBJ2-1; a weak D match, TRBD2 (6 bases). From germline, CDR1 is MDHEN and CDR2 SYDVKM. The ends were cut back, 3 bases at V and 5 bases at J, with 11 bases in the middle. CDR3 length: 14 residues. CDR3 coding DNA: TGTGCCAGCAGTTTTTTAGCGGCGAACAATGAGCAGTTCTTC. Translated: CASSFLAANNEQFF. Together with reference TRBV28 and TRBJ2-1, the CDR3 gives the full variable domain: DVKVTQSSRYLVKRTGEKVFLECVQDMDHENMFWYRQDPGLGLRLIYFSYDVKMKEKGDIPEGYSVSREKKERFSLILESASTNQTSMYLCASSFLAANNEQFFGPGTRLTVL.

The chain links TRBV7-9 to TRBJ2-1; D may be TRBD1 (6 bases). Germline V lookup: CDR1 SEHNR, CDR2 FQNEAQ (reference sequence). V was cut by 6 bases and J by 4 bases, with 16 bases left in between. The CDR3 is 15 residues long. The CDR3 spells CASSRKDRLYNEQFF. DNA of the CDR3: TGTGCCAGCAGTAGGAAGGACAGATTATACAATGAGCAGTTCTTC. The full variable domain, with the rest looked up from reference TRBV7-9 and TRBJ2-1, is DTGVSQNPRHKITKRGQNVTFRCDPISEHNRLYWYRQTLGQGPEFLTYFQNEAQLEKSRLLSDRFSAERPKGSFSTLEIQRTEQGDSAMYLCASSRKDRLYNEQFFGPGTRLTVL.

The count of this clone is one. The gene calls are TRBV5-5 and TRBJ1-5, with 11 bases aligning to TRBD1. This CDR3 spans 15 amino acids. Unmatched junction bases numbered 4, after V lost 4 bases and J lost 4 bases. Per germline, CDR1 SGHKS and CDR2 YYEKEE (reference sequence). CDR3 coding DNA: TGTGCCAGCAGCCATGGGACAGGGGGAAATCAGCCCCAGCATTTT. It codes for CASSHGTGGNQPQHF.

This clone occurred a few times. J is TRBJ1-5 and V is TRBV4-2; tentatively, D is TRBD1 (5 bases). Trimming removed 4 bases at V and 4 bases at J, with 17 bases between. Germline V gene data show CDR1 as LGHNA and CDR2 as YNFKEQ. The CDR3 spans 16 residues. The CDR3 nucleotides are TGTGCCAGCAGCCCTCAGGTAGGACAAATTAATCAGCCCCAGCATTTT. Translating it yields CASSPQVGQINQPQHF.

The gene calls are TRBV14 and TRBJ2-7, with D perhaps TRBD2 (6 bases). The CDR3 spans 15 residues. Germline V gene data show CDR1 as SGHDN and CDR2 as FVKESK. Between the trimmed V and J ends, which lost 2 bases and 3 bases, there was a span of 14 bases. CDR3 amino acids: CASSQRLGSNYEQYF. CDR3 coding DNA: TGTGCCAGCAGCCAAAGACTAGGTAGCAACTACGAGCAGTACTTC.

V and J are TRBV30 and TRBJ1-2, with 9 bases lining up with TRBD1. There are 15 residues in the CDR3. Germline CDR1 reads GTSNPN; CDR2 reads SVGIG (reference sequence). The trim removed 0 bases at V and 2 bases at J, leaving 4 bases unmatched. The CDR3 DNA reads TGTGCCTGGAGTGTAGCGGGACAGGGAAACTATGGCTACACCTTC. Amino acid sequence: CAWSVAGQGNYGYTF.

The genes are TRBV4-1 and TRBJ1-4, with D uncertain. This CDR3 is 14 amino acids long. CDR1 MGHRA and CDR2 YSYEKL come from the germline V gene. Trimming stripped 1 base from V and 8 bases from J, with 11 bases between. In DNA, the CDR3 is TGCGCCAGCAGCCAAGCAGAGGTCCCCGAAAAACTGTTTTTT. It translates to CASSQAEVPEKLFF.

This clone was detected a few times. The chain employs TRBV28 and TRBJ2-2, with D perhaps TRBD1 (6 bases). V gave up 10 bases and J gave up 2 bases, with 14 bases separating them. This CDR3 is built from 14 residues. CDR1 and CDR2 (germline): MDHEN, SYDVKM. The CDR3 sequence is CATRRTVNTGELFF. DNA for the CDR3: TGTGCCACCAGACGGACAGTAAACACCGGGGAGCTGTTTTTT.

The V and J genes are TRBV6-6 and TRBJ1-2; 8 bases are a match to TRBD1. Germline CDR1 and CDR2: MNHNY and SVGAGI (reference sequence). The CDR3 has 13 amino acids. With V trimmed by 7 bases and J by 2 bases, 3 bases remained unmatched. The CDR3 sequence: CASNRQGNYGYTF. Here the CDR3 DNA reads TGTGCCAGCAACCGACAGGGGAACTATGGCTACACCTTC.

This chain joins TRBV18 and TRBJ1-6, with D uncertain. CDR1 is KGHSH and CDR2 is LQKENI in the germline V gene. The CDR3 totals 16 residues. V gave up 8 bases and J gave up 7 bases, with 21 bases separating them. CDR3 in DNA: TGTGCCAGCGCCGGACTCGGGGTTAAAAGGAATTCACCCCTCCACTTT. It encodes CASAGLGVKRNSPLHF.

The J gene is TRBJ1-4, the V gene TRBV2; 9 positions agree with TRBD1. Trimming cost V 10 bases and J 8 bases; bases outside gene matches: 5. The CDR3 is made up of 12 amino acids. The V gene's germline CDR1 is SNHLY and CDR2 FYNNEI. The DNA of the CDR3 is TGTGCCAACGGACAGGGGAGGGAAAAACTGTTTTTT. This codes for CANGQGREKLFF.

This chain joins TRBV2 and TRBJ2-1; the D is unclear. This CDR3 comprises 13 residues. Germline lookup yields CDR1 SNHLY and CDR2 FYNNEI. Trimming stripped 4 bases from V and 3 bases from J, with 7 bases between. The CDR3 region has the DNA TGTGCCAGCAGTGGCGGCTACTACAATGAGCAGTTCTTC. Residues: CASSGGYYNEQFF.

The chain employs TRBV7-9 and TRBJ2-5, with no clear D. Deletions cut 2 bases from V and 5 bases from J, with 21 bases between. The germline V gene has CDR1 SEHNR and CDR2 FQNEAQ (reference sequence). This CDR3 has 17 amino acids. DNA for the CDR3: TGTGCCAGCAGCTTATTTGGTCAGGTTTCGAATTGGGAGACCCAGTACTTC. This codes for CASSLFGQVSNWETQYF.